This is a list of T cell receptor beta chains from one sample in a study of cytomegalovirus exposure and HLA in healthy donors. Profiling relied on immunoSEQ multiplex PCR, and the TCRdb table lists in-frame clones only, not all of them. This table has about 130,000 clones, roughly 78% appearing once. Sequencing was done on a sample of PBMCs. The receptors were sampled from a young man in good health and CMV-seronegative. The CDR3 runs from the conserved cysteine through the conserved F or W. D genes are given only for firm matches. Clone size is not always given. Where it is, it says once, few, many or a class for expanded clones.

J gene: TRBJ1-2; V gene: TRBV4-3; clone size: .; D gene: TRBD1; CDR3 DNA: TGCGCCAGCAGCTCCCGGGACAGGGGGAACTATGGCTACACCTTC; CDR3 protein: CASSSRDRGNYGYTF
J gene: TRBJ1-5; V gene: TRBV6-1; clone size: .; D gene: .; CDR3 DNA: TGTGCCAGCAGTGTCATAGTAGATAGCAATCAGCCCCAGCATTTT; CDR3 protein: CASSVIVDSNQPQHF
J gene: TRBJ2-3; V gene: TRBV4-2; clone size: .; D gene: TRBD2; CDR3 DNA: TGTGCCAGCAGCCCCTCTAGCGGGCCGGACACAGATACGCAGTATTTT; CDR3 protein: CASSPSSGPDTDTQYF
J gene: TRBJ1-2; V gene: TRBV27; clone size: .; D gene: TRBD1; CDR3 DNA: TGTGCCAGCAGTTCACTACAAACAGGGGGCTATGGCTACACCTTC; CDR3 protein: CASSSLQTGGYGYTF
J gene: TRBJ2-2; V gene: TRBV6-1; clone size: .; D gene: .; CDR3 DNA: TGTGCCAGCAGTGAAACACCCCCAGGCACCGGGGAGCTGTTTTTT; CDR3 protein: CASSETPPGTGELFF
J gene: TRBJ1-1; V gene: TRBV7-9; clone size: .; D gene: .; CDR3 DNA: TGTGCCAGCAGCCCACAGACGGCAGGCTTCACTGAAGCTTTCTTT; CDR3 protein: CASSPQTAGFTEAFF
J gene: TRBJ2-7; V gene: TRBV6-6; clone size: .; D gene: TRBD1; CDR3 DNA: TGTGCCAGCAGAGGGGGACAGGGCCGACCGCACGAGCAGTACTTC; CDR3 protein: CASRGGQGRPHEQYF
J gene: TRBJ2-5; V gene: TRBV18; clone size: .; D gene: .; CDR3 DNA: TGTGCCAGCTCACCCCAGAGACAGAACGGCCAAGAGACCCAGTACTTC; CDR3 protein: CASSPQRQNGQETQYF
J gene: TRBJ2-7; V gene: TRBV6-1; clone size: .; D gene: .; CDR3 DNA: TGTGCCAGCAGTGATTGGGGTAACAGGGCGGCCCACGAGCAGTACTTC; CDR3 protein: CASSDWGNRAAHEQYF
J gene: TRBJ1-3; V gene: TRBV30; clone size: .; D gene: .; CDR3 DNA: TGTGCCTGGAGTGAGTTGACGGGTGTGCACACCATATATTTT; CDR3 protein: CAWSELTGVHTIYF
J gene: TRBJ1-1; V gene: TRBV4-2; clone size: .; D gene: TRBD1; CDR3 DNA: TGTGCCAGCAGGAGGGACAGGGTTGGAACTGAAGCTTTCTTT; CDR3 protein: CASRRDRVGTEAFF
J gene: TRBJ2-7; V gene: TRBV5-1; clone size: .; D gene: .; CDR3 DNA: TGCGCCAGCAGCCTGGGGGGGACACGGGTCTACGAGCAGTACTTC; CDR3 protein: CASSLGGTRVYEQYF
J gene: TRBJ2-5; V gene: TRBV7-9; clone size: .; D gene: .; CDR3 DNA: TGTGCCAGCAGCTTAGGTAGCAACCAAGAGACCCAGTACTTC; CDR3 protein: CASSLGSNQETQYF
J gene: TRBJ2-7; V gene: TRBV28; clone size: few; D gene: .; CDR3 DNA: TGTGCCAGCAGTTTGAGCGTAAGCTACGAGCAGTACTTC; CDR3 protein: CASSLSVSYEQYF
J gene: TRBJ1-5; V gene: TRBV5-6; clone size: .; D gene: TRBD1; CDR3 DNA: TGTGCCAGCAGCCACGGGACAGGGAGGCAGCCCCAGCATTTT; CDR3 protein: CASSHGTGRQPQHF
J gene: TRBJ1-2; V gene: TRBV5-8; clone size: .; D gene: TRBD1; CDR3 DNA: TGTGCCAGCAGCTTAGGGACAGGACGATACTATGGCTACACCTTC; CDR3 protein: CASSLGTGRYYGYTF